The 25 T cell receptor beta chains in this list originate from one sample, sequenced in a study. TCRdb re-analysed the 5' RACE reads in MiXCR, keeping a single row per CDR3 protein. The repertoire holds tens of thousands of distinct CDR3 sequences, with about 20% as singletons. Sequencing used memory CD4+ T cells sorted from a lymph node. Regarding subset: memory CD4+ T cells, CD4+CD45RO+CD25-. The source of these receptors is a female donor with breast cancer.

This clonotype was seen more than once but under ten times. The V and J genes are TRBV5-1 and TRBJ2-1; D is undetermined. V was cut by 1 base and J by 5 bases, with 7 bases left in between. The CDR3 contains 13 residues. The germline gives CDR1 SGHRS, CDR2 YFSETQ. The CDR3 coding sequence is TGCGCCAGCAGCTTGACAGTGAACAATGAGCAGTTCTTC. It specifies CASSLTVNNEQFF.

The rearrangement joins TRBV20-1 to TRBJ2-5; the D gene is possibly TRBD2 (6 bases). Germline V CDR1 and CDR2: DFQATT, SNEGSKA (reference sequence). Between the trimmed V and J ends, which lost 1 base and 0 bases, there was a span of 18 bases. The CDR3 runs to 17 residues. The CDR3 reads CSARGPRTPGDQETQYF. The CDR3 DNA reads TGCAGTGCTAGAGGACCCCGTACCCCGGGGGACCAAGAGACCCAGTACTTC.

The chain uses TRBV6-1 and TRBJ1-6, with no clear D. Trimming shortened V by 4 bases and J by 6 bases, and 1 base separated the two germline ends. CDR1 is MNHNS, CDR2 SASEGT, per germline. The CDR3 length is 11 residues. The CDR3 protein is CASSVNSPLHF. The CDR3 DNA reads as TGTGCCAGCAGTGTTAATTCACCCCTCCACTTT.

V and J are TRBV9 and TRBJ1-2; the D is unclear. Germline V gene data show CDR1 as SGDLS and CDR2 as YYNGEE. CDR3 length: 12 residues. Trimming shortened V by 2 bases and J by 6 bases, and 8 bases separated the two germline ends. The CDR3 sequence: CASSVGVDGYTF. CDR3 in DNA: TGTGCCAGCAGCGTCGGGGTGGATGGCTACACCTTC.

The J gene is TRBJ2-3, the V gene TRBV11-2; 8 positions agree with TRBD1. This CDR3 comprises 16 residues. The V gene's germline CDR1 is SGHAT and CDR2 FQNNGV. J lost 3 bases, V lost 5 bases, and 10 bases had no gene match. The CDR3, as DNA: TGTGCCAGCAGCCCTAGACAGGGGCGTTTTACAGATACGCAGTATTTT. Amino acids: CASSPRQGRFTDTQYF.

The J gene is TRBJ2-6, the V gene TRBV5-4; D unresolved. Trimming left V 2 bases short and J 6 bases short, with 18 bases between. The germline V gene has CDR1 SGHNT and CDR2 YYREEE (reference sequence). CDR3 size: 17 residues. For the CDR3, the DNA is TGTGCCAGCAGCTTTGGTGATGCAGGCAACATGGCCAACGTCCTGACTTTC. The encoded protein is CASSFGDAGNMANVLTF.

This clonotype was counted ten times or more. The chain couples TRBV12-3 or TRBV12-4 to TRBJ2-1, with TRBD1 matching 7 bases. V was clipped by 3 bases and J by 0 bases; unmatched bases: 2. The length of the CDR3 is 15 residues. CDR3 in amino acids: CASSLAGGSYNEQFF. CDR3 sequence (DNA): TGTGCCAGCAGTTTGGCAGGGGGCTCCTACAATGAGCAGTTCTTC.

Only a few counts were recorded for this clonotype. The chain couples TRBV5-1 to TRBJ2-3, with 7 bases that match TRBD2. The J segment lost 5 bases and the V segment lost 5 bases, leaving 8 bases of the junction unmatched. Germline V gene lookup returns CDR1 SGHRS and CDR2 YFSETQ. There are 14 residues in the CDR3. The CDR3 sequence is CASRAGTTGDTQYF. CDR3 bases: TGCGCCAGCAGGGCCGGGACTACTGGAGATACGCAGTATTTT.

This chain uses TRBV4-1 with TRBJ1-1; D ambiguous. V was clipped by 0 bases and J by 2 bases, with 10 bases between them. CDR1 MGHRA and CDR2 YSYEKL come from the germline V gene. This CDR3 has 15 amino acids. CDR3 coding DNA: TGCGCCAGCAGCCAAGAGTCACCTCCAAACACTGAAGCTTTCTTT. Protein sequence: CASSQESPPNTEAFF.

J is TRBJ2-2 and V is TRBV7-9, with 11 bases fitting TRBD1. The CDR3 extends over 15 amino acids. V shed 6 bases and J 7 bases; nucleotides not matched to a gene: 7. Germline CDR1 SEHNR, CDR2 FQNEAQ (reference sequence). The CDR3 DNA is TGTGCCAGCAGGCCGGACAGGGGGCCTGGCGGGGAGCTGTTTTTT. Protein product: CASRPDRGPGGELFF.

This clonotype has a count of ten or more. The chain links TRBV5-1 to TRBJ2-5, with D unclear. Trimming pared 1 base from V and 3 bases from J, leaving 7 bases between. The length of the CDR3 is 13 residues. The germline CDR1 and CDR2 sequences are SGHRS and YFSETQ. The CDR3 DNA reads TGCGCCAGCAGCTTGAGGCAGGAAGAGACCCAGTACTTC. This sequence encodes CASSLRQEETQYF.

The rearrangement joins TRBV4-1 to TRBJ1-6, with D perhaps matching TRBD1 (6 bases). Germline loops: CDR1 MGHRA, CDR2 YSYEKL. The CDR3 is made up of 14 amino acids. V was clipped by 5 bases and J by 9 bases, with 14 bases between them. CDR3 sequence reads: CASSEQGSRSPLHF. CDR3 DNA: TGCGCCAGCAGCGAACAGGGAAGTCGTTCACCCCTCCACTTT.

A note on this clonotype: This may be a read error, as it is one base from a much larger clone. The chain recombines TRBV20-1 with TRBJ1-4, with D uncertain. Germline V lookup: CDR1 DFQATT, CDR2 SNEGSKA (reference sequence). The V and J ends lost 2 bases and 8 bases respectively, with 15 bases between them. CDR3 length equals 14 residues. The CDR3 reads CSARHDTVREKLFF. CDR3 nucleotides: TGCAGTGCTAGACATGACACGGTACGAGAAAAACTGTTTTTT.

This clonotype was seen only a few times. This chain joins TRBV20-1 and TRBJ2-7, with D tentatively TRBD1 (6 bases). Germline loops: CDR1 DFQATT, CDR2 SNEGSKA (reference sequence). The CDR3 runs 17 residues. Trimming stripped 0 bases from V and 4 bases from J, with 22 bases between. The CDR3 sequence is CSARDILQGTKSYEQYF. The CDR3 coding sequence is TGCAGTGCTAGAGACATACTACAGGGAACAAAATCGTACGAGCAGTACTTC.

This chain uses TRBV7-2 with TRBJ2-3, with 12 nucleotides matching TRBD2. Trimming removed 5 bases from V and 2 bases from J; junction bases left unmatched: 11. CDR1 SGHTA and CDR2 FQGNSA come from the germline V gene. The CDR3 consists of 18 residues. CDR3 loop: CASSPRLAGDFYTDTQYF. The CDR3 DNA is TGTGCCAGCAGCCCCAGACTAGCGGGAGACTTTTACACAGATACGCAGTATTTT.

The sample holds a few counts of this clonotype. CDR3 DNA sequence: TGCGCCAGCAGCTTCGGTCGAACCCTGGCCGGGGAGCTGTTTTTT. It specifies CASSFGRTLAGELFF. This chain links TRBV5-1 with TRBJ2-2; D gene uncertain. Germline V gene sequence: CDR1 SGHRS, CDR2 YFSETQ. Trimming shortened V by 2 bases and J by 6 bases, and 14 bases separated the two germline ends. This CDR3 is built from 15 residues. Supplemented by reference TRBV5-1 and TRBJ2-2, the full variable domain reads KAGVTQTPRYLIKTRGQQVTLSCSPISGHRSVSWYQQTPGQGLQFLFEYFSETQRNKGNFPGRFSGRQFSNSRSEMNVSTLELGDSALYLCASSFGRTLAGELFFGEGSRLTVL.

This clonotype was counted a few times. CDR3: CASSSTGYNEQFF. CDR3 bases: TGTGCCAGCAGTTCGACAGGGTACAATGAGCAGTTCTTC. The V call is TRBV28, the J call TRBJ2-1; 7 bases map to TRBD1. The V gene end was trimmed by 4 bases and the J gene end by 4 bases; junction bases not matched to a gene: 1. The CDR3 loop spans 13 amino acids. Germline V gene data show CDR1 as MDHEN and CDR2 as SYDVKM.

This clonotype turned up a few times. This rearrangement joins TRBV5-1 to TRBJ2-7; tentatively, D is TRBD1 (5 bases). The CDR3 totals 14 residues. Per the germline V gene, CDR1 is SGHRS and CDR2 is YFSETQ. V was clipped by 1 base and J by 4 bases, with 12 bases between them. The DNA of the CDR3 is TGCGCCAGCAGCTTGCGTCAGGGTGGTTACGAGCAGTACTTC. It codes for CASSLRQGGYEQYF.

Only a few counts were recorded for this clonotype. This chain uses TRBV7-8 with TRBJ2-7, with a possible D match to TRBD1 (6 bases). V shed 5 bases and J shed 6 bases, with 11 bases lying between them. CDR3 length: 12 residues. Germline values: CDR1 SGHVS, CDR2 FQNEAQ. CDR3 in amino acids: CASSAPRGEQYF. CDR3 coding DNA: TGTGCCAGCAGCGCCCCCAGGGGCGAGCAGTACTTC.

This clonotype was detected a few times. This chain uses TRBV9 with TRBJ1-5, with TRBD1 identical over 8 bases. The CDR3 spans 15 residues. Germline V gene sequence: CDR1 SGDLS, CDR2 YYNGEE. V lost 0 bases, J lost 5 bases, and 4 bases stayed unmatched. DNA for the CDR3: TGTGCCAGCAGCGTAGGCCAGGGGGCTCATCAGCCCCAGCATTTT. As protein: CASSVGQGAHQPQHF. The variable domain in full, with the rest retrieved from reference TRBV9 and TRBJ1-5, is DSGVTQTPKHLITATGQRVTLRCSPRSGDLSVYWYQQSLDQGLQFLIQYYNGEERAKGNILERFSAQQFPDLHSELNLSSLELGDSALYFCASSVGQGAHQPQHFGDGTRLSIL.

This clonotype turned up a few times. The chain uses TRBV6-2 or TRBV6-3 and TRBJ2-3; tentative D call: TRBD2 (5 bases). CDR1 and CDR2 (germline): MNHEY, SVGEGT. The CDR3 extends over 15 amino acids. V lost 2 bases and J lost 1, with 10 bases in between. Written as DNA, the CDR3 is TGTGCCAGCAGTTACCTGGGAGTGGGCACAGATACGCAGTATTTT. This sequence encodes CASSYLGVGTDTQYF.

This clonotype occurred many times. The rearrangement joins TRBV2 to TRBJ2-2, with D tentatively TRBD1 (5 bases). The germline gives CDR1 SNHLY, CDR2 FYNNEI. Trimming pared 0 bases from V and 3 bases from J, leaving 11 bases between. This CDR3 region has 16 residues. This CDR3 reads CASSEALGAHTGELFF. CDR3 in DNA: TGTGCCAGCAGTGAAGCGCTAGGGGCCCACACCGGGGAGCTGTTTTTT.

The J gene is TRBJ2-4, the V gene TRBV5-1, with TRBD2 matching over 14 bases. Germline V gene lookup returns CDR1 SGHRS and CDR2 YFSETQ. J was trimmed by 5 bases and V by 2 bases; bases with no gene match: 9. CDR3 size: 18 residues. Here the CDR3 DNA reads TGCGCCAGCAGCTTAATAGGACTAGCGGGAGGTTGGGAAAACATTCAGTACTTC. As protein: CASSLIGLAGGWENIQYF.

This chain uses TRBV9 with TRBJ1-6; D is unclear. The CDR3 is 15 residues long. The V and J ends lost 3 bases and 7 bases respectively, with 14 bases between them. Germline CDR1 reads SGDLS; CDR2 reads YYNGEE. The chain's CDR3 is CASSAGRTRNSPLHF. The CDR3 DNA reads TGTGCCAGCAGCGCTGGACGTACGAGGAATTCACCCCTCCACTTT. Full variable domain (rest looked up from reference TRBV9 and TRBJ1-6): DSGVTQTPKHLITATGQRVTLRCSPRSGDLSVYWYQQSLDQGLQFLIQYYNGEERAKGNILERFSAQQFPDLHSELNLSSLELGDSALYFCASSAGRTRNSPLHFGNGTRLTVT.

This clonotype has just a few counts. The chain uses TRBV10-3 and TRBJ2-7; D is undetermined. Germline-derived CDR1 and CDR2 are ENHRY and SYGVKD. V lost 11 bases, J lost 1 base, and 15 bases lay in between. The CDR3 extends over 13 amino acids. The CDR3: CASKPASSYEQYF. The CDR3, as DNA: TGTGCCTCTAAACCTGCCAGTTCCTACGAGCAGTACTTC.